These T cell receptor beta chains were read from a single sample in a study of beta chain features in type 1 diabetes. Method: immunoSEQ multiplex PCR; TCRdb's copy keeps in-frame clones and lacks some. The profile shows approximately 40,000 clones, 50% of them singletons. The sequenced material came from stem cell memory CD4+ T cells from blood. The receptors shown here come from a woman in her 30s in good health. CDR3s leave out the opening cysteine and the closing phenylalanine or tryptophan. The order of the fields is J gene, V gene, clone size, CDR3 protein. Rows give clone size only sometimes, using once, few, many, or a class for an expanded clone.

TRBJ1-4,TRBV7-9,-,ASSQGTFGEKLF
TRBJ2-5,TRBV29-1,-,SVREGAGETQY
TRBJ2-7,TRBV10-3,-,AISGNYEQY
TRBJ2-1,TRBV27,-,ASSFWGSYNEQF
TRBJ2-7,TRBV9,-,ATPPSRDSSYEQY
TRBJ2-1,TRBV7-9,-,ASSPLSGQF
TRBJ2-2,TRBV7-3,-,ASSLNVRASTGELF
TRBJ2-1,TRBV28,-,ASSAASGSHNEQF
TRBJ2-7,TRBV7-2,few,ASSLGQGIHEQY
TRBJ2-2,TRBV10-3,-,AVQRPTGELF
TRBJ2-7,TRBV15,-,ATSRDRGFFEQY
TRBJ2-7,TRBV28,-,ASSLGQSYEQY
TRBJ2-7,TRBV7-2,-,ASSLGSGTPYEQY
TRBJ2-3,TRBV6-5,-,AARRTDTQY
TRBJ2-7,TRBV10-3,-,AISDPGSSYEQY
TRBJ2-1,TRBV19,once,ASQLLAGQGNEQF
TRBJ2-7,TRBV5-1,-,ASSPTLGPGLATLQY
TRBJ2-7,TRBV10-3,-,AISRAQGPSYEQY
TRBJ1-2,TRBV5-5,-,ASSLGVLYGYT
TRBJ2-1,TRBV19,-,ASSLLAGVSYNEQF
TRBJ1-4,TRBV29-1,few,SVTGRNEKLF
TRBJ2-7,TRBV7-2,-,ASSLVLGQSEQY
TRBJ2-7,TRBV9,few,ASSGGPLPGDEQY
TRBJ2-5,TRBV9,few,ASSVGVDLRTETQY
TRBJ2-7,TRBV19,-,ASRALAALTYEQY
TRBJ2-1,TRBV19,-,ASSISSGNEQF
TRBJ1-5,TRBV7-2,-,ASSQSRNNQPQH
TRBJ2-2,TRBV18,-,ASSLHYTGELF
TRBJ1-2,TRBV6-6,-,ASTDRAPGYT
TRBJ2-7,TRBV25-1,few,ASQKGREYEQY
TRBJ1-4,TRBV15,-,ATSAPGRANEKLF
TRBJ2-3,TRBV5-1,-,ASLYRDAGGVDTQY